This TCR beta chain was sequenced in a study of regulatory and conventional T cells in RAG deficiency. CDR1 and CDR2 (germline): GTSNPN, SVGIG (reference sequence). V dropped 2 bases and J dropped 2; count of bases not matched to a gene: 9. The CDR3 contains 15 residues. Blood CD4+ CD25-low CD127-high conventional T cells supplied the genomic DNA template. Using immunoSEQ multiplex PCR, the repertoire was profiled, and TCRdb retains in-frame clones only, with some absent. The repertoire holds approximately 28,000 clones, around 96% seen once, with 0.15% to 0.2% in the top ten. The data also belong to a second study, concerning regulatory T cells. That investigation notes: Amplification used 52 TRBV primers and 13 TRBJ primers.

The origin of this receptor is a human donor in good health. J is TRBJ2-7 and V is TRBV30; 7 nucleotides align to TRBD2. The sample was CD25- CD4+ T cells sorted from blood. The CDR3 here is CAWSPGGGITYEQYF. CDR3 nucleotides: TGTGCCTGGAGTCCAGGCGGGGGAATCACCTACGAGCAGTACTTC.